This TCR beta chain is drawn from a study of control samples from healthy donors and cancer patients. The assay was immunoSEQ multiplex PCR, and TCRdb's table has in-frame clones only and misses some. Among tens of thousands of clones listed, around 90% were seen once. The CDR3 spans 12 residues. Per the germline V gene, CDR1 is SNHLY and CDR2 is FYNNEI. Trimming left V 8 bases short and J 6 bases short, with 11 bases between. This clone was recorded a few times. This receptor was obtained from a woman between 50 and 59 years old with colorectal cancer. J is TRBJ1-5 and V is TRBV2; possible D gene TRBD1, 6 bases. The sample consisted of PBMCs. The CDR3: CASGGKGQPQHF. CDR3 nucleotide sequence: TGTGCCAGCGGGGGCAAGGGTCAGCCCCAGCATTTT.